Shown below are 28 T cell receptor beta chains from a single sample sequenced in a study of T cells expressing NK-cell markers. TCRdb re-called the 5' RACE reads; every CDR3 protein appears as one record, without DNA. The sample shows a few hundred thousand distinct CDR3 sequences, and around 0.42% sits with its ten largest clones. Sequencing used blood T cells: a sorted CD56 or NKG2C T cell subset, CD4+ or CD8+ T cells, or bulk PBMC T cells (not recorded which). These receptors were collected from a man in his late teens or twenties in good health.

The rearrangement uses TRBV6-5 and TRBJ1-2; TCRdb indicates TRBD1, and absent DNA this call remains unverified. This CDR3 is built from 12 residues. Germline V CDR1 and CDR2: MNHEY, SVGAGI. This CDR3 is CASSQGAYGYTF.

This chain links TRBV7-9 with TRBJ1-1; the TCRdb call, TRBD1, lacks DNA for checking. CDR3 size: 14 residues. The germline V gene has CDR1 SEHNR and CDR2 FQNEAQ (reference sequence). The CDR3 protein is CASSWTPTDTEAFF.

The CDR3 protein is CSVGSRASHNEQFF. This chain uses TRBV29-1 with TRBJ2-1; no DNA is available, so the TRBD1 call from TCRdb remains unchecked. Germline values: CDR1 SQVTM, CDR2 ANQGSEA. The CDR3 consists of 14 residues.

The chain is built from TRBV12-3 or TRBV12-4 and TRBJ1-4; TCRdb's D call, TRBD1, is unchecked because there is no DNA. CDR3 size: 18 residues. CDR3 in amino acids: CASSLTSAGRGHNEKLFF.

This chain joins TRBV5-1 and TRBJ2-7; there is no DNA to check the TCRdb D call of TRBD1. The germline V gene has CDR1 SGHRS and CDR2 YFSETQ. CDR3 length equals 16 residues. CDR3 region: CASSLGGGTIVYEQYF.

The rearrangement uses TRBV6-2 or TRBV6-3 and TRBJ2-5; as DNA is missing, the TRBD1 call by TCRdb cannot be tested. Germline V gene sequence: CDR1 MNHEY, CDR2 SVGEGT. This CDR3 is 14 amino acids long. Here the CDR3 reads CASRRDRGIETQYF.

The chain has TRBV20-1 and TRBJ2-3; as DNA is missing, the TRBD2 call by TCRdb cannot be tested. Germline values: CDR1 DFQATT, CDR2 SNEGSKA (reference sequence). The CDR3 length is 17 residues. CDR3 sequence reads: CSARGAASGSGTDTQYF.

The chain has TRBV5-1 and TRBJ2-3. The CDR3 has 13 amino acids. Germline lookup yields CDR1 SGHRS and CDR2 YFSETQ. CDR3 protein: CASSLDSTDTQYF.

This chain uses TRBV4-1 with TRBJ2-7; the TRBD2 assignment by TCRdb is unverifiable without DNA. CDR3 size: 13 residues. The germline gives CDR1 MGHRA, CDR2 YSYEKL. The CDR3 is CASSQSGIYEQYF.

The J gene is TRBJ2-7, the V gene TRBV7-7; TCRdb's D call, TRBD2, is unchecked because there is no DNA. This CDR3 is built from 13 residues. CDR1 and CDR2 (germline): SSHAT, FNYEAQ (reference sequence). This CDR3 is CASSLRTSSEQYF.

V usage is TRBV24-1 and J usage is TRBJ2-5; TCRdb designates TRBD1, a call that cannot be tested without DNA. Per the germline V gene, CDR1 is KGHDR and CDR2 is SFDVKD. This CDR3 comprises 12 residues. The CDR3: CATSGTGASQYF.

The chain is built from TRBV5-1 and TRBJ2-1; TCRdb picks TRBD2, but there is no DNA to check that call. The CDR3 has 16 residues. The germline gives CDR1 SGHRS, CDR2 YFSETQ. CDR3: CASSLPSGRVNNEQFF.

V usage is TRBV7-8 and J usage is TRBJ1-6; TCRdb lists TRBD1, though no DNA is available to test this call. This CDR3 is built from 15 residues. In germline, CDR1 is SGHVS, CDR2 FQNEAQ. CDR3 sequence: CASSLRLGAAGPLHF. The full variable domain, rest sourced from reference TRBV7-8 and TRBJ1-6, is GAGVSQSPRYKVAKRGQDVALRCDPISGHVSLFWYQQALGQGPEFLTYFQNEAQLDKSGLPSDRFFAERPEGSVSTLKIQRTQQEDSAVYLCASSLRLGAAGPLHFGNGTRLTVT.

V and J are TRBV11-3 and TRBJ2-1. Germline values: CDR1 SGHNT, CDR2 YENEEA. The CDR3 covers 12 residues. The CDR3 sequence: CASRENSNEQFF.

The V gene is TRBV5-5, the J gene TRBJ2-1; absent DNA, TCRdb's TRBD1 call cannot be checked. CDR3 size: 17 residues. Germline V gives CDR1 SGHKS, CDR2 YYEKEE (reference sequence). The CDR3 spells CASSLVGLRDSFNEQFF.

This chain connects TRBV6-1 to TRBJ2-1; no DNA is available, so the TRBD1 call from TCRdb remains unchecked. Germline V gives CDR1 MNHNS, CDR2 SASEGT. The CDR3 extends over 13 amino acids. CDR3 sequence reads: CAAGALLLNEQFF.

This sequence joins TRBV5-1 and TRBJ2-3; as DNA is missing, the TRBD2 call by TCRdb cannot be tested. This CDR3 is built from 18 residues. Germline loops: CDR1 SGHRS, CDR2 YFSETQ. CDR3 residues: CASSLDPPGLAGTDTQYF.

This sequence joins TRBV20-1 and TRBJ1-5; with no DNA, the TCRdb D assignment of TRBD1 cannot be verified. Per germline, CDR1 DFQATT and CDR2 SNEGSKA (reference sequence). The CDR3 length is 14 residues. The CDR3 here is CSAIDTGLDQPQHF.

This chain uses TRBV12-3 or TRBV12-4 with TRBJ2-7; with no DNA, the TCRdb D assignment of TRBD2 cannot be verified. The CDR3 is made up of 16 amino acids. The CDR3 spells CASSPRTSGSNGEQYF.

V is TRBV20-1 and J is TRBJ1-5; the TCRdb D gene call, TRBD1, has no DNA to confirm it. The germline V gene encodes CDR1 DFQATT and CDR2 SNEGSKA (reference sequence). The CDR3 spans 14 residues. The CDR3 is CSASPGQGNQPQHF.

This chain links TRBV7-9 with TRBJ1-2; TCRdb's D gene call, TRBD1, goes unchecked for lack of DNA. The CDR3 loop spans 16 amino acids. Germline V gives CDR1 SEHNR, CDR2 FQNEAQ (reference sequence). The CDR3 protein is CASSSTRGPKNYGYTF. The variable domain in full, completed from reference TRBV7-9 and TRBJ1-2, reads DTGVSQNPRHKITKRGQNVTFRCDPISEHNRLYWYRQTLGQGPEFLTYFQNEAQLEKSRLLSDRFSAERPKGSFSTLEIQRTEQGDSAMYLCASSSTRGPKNYGYTFGSGTRLTVV.

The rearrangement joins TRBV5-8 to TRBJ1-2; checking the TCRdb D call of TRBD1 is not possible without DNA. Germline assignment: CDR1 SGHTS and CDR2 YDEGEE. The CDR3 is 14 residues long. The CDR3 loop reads CASSMNDRNYGYTF. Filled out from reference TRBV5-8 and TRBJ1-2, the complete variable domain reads EAGVTQSPTHLIKTRGQQATLRCSPISGHTSVYWYQQALGLGLQFLLWYDEGEERNRGNFPPRFSGRQFPNYSSELNVNALELEDSALYLCASSMNDRNYGYTFGSGTRLTVV.

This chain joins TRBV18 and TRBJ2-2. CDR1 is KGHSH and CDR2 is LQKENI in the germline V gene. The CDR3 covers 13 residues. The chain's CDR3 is CASSPKVTGELFF.

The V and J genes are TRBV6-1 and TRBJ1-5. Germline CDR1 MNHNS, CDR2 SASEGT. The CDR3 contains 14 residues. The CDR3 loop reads CASSERLRGQPQHF.

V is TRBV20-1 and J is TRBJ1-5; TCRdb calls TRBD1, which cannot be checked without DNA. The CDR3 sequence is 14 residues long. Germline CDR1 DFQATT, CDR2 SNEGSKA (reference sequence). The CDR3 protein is CSASLGGGGQPQHF.

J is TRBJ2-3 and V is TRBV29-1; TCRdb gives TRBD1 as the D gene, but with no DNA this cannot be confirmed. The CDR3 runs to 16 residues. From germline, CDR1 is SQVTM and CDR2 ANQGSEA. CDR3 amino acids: CSVEGHRDRVFSTQYF.

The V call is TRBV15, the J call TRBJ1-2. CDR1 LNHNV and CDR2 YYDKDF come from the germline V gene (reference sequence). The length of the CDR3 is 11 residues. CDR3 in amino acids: CATSQDYGYTF.

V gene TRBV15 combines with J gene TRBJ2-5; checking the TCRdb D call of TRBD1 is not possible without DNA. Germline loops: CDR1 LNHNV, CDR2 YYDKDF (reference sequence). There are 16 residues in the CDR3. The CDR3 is CATSRGRSMGEETQYF.